The 24 T cell receptor beta chains reported below all come from one sample, sequenced in a study of cytomegalovirus exposure and HLA in healthy donors. The PCR used 60 Vbeta and 13 Jbeta primers. Only in-frame clones appear in the TCRdb table, and some are missing; sequencing was by immunoSEQ multiplex PCR. The sample has tens of thousands of clones, just under 70% seen once. Material: PBMCs. The receptor source for this set is a man between 50 and 59 years old in good health and CMV-seronegative.

This clone ranks as medium-sized. The chain combines TRBV12-5 with TRBJ1-5, with D maybe TRBD1 (6 bases). Germline assignment: CDR1 LGHNT and CDR2 FRNRAP. The CDR3 runs 15 residues. V lost 7 bases and J 6 bases, leaving 19 bases between the germline ends. The chain's CDR3 is CASATGTPRGQPQHF. The CDR3 DNA reads as TGTGCTAGTGCCACTGGGACACCAAGGGGTCAGCCCCAGCATTTT. The full variable domain, completed using reference TRBV12-5 and TRBJ1-5, is DARVTQTPRHKVTEMGQEVTMRCQPILGHNTVFWYRQTMMQGLELLAYFRNRAPLDDSGMPKDRFSAEMPDATLATLKIQPSEPRDSAVYFCASATGTPRGQPQHFGDGTRLSIL.

The chain recombines TRBV2 with TRBJ1-5, with D tentatively TRBD1 (6 bases). Trimming removed 7 bases from V and 6 bases from J, with 19 bases in between. Germline lookup yields CDR1 SNHLY and CDR2 FYNNEI. The CDR3 length is 15 residues. CDR3 amino acids: CASTTHGQGSQPQHF. Written as DNA, the CDR3 is TGTGCCAGCACTACCCACGGGCAGGGGAGTCAGCCCCAGCATTTT.

The chain uses TRBV7-6 and TRBJ2-5; D is unclear. CDR3 size: 15 residues. The V gene's germline CDR1 is SGHVS and CDR2 FNYEAQ. V lost 5 bases, J lost 2 bases, and 15 bases lay in between. CDR3 bases: TGTGCCAGCAGCATAAATCGACACCGGCAAGAGACCCAGTACTTC. Translating it yields CASSINRHRQETQYF.

This clone was seen a handful of times. CDR3 in amino acids: CASKGGRDLNTGELFF. CDR3 DNA sequence: TGTGCCAGCAAGGGCGGGAGAGACCTGAACACCGGGGAGCTGTTTTTT. The J gene is TRBJ2-2, the V gene TRBV6-6, with 7 bases that match TRBD2. CDR3 size: 16 residues. Germline CDR1 reads MNHNY; CDR2 reads SVGAGI (reference sequence). Losses at the gene ends were 7 bases for V and 1 base for J; bases not matched to a gene: 9.

The table lists this clone with a count of one. At one boundary the junction diverges from the germline segment, which might be a read error. The chain is built from TRBV4-3 and TRBJ1-4, with D possibly matching TRBD1 (5 bases). This CDR3 region has 17 residues. Germline V gives CDR1 LGHNA, CDR2 YSLEER. Here the CDR3 DNA reads TGCGTCAGCAGCCTCACGTTCGGGGGAACAACTAATGAAAAACTGTTTTTT. This translates into CVSSLTFGGTTNEKLFF.

V is TRBV12-5 and J is TRBJ1-5, with D perhaps TRBD1 (6 bases). The V gene's germline CDR1 is LGHNT and CDR2 FRNRAP. The germline V and J ends were trimmed by 2 bases and 2 bases, with 25 bases remaining between them. The CDR3 is 20 amino acids. Here the CDR3 reads CASGLFLGAGIKTGNQPQHF. DNA of the CDR3: TGTGCTAGTGGTTTGTTCCTGGGGGCAGGGATAAAGACCGGCAATCAGCCCCAGCATTTT.

This clone was counted between two and nine times. This chain joins TRBV6-6 and TRBJ1-5; weak D call: TRBD1 (5 bases). CDR3 length: 15 amino acids. Per germline, CDR1 MNHNY and CDR2 SVGAGI (reference sequence). V was shortened by 0 bases and J by 4 bases, with 10 bases between the two germline ends. For the CDR3, the DNA is TGTGCCAGCAGTTACTCCATCGGGGGGAATCAGCCCCAGCATTTT. Translation: CASSYSIGGNQPQHF.

The DNA of the CDR3 is TGCGCCAGCAGACAAGACAGCTACAATGAGCAGTTCTTC. It yields the protein CASRQDSYNEQFF. This chain uses TRBV5-1 with TRBJ2-1; tentatively, D is TRBD1 (5 bases). Germline V CDR1 and CDR2: SGHRS, YFSETQ. Trimming shortened V by 5 bases and J by 3 bases, and 9 bases separated the two germline ends. This CDR3 is built from 13 residues.

The chain combines TRBV7-9 with TRBJ2-7; weak D call: TRBD1 (5 bases). V lost 1 base and J 0 bases, leaving 13 bases between the germline ends. This CDR3 contains 16 residues. Germline CDR1 SEHNR, CDR2 FQNEAQ (reference sequence). CDR3 protein: CASSLGGARSSYEQYF. The CDR3 DNA is TGTGCCAGCAGCTTAGGTGGGGCCAGGAGCTCCTACGAGCAGTACTTC.

The CDR3 region has the DNA TGTGCCTGGAGGGAGGGAGGAGAGACCCAGTACTTC. Amino acid sequence: CAWREGGETQYF. The chain joins TRBV30 to TRBJ2-5, with TRBD2 as a possible D gene (6 bases). The CDR3 is 12 residues long. In germline, CDR1 is GTSNPN, CDR2 SVGIG (reference sequence). V lost 3 bases, J lost 4 bases, and 9 bases lay in between.

The CDR3 protein is CASSLRGTEQFF. CDR3 coding DNA: TGTGCCAGCAGCTTACGGGGGACTGAGCAGTTCTTC. The V gene is TRBV7-2, the J gene TRBJ2-1; weak D call: TRBD2 (6 bases). Germline CDR1 reads SGHTA; CDR2 reads FQGNSA. The CDR3 sequence is 12 residues long. V was clipped by 2 bases and J by 9 bases, with 8 bases between them. The full variable domain, in which reference TRBV7-2 and TRBJ2-1 provide the parts outside the CDR3, is GAGVSQSPSNKVTEKGKDVELRCDPISGHTALYWYRQSLGQGLEFLIYFQGNSAPDKSGLPSDRFSAERTGGSVSTLTIQRTQQEDSAVYLCASSLRGTEQFFGPGTRLTVL.

V is TRBV9 and J is TRBJ1-3; TRBD1 is a possible D gene (5 bases). Trimming stripped 0 bases from V and 0 bases from J, with 10 bases between. The germline CDR1 and CDR2 sequences are SGDLS and YYNGEE. CDR3 length: 16 residues. The DNA of the CDR3 is TGTGCCAGCAGCGTAGCCACAGGCCACTCTGGAAACACCATATATTTT. As protein: CASSVATGHSGNTIYF.

The chain combines TRBV5-5 with TRBJ2-7, with 8 nucleotides matching TRBD1. CDR1 and CDR2 from the germline V gene are SGHKS and YYEKEE (reference sequence). The CDR3 spans 12 residues. V trimming: 4 bases; J trimming: 4 bases; junction bases outside the gene matches: 1. For the CDR3, the DNA is TGTGCCAGCAGCCGGACAGGGTACGAGCAGTACGTC. Protein: CASSRTGYEQYV.

V usage is TRBV5-1 and J usage is TRBJ2-3, with 7 bases aligning to TRBD2. The V and J ends lost 5 bases and 4 bases, in that order; junction bases with no gene match: 7. CDR1 and CDR2 (germline): SGHRS, YFSETQ. The CDR3 covers 14 residues. The CDR3 here is CASSLGGFADTQYF. The CDR3 DNA sequence: TGCGCCAGCAGTCTGGGGGGGTTTGCAGATACGCAGTATTTT.

This rearrangement joins TRBV6-5 to TRBJ2-2, with D perhaps TRBD2 (5 bases). V lost 6 bases to trimming and J lost 0 bases, with 11 bases between them. The CDR3 totals 15 residues. The V gene's germline CDR1 is MNHEY and CDR2 SVGAGI. The CDR3 is CASRLRVANTGELFF. For the CDR3, the DNA is TGTGCCAGCAGACTGAGGGTCGCGAACACCGGGGAGCTGTTTTTT.

The chain is built from TRBV7-9 and TRBJ2-2; tentatively, D is TRBD1 (6 bases). V lost 5 bases and J 4 bases, leaving 17 bases between the germline ends. In germline, CDR1 is SEHNR, CDR2 FQNEAQ (reference sequence). CDR3 size: 16 residues. In DNA form, the CDR3 reads TGTGCCAGCAGCCCCCTGGGGGCAGGGCCCACCGGGGAGCTGTTTTTT. Translated: CASSPLGAGPTGELFF. The full variable domain, in which reference TRBV7-9 and TRBJ2-2 provide the parts outside the CDR3, is DTGVSQNPRHKITKRGQNVTFRCDPISEHNRLYWYRQTLGQGPEFLTYFQNEAQLEKSRLLSDRFSAERPKGSFSTLEIQRTEQGDSAMYLCASSPLGAGPTGELFFGEGSRLTVL.

This clone was observed once. The chain has TRBV27 and TRBJ2-5; TRBD1 is a possible D gene (5 bases). The CDR3 is made up of 15 amino acids. The germline V and J ends were trimmed by 3 bases and 5 bases, with 16 bases remaining between them. Germline CDR1 reads MNHEY; CDR2 reads SMNVEV (reference sequence). CDR3 nucleotide sequence: TGTGCCAGCAGTTTGAGACAGAACCTAGGGGAGACCCAGTACTTC. Translating it yields CASSLRQNLGETQYF.

This clone was seen only a few times. The V gene is TRBV4-3, the J gene TRBJ2-5; 10 bases are shared with TRBD2. The junction had 14 bases not matched to a gene; V was cut back by 0 bases and J by 1 base. This CDR3 is 20 amino acids long. Germline V lookup: CDR1 LGHNA, CDR2 YSLEER. This CDR3 is CASSQDRGLAGVTRQETQYF. In DNA, the CDR3 is TGCGCCAGCAGCCAAGACCGGGGGCTAGCGGGGGTGACCCGCCAAGAGACCCAGTACTTC.

The chain carries TRBV7-8 and TRBJ2-7, with D tentatively TRBD1 (5 bases). The CDR3 contains 17 residues. V lost 1 base, J lost 1 base, and 17 bases lay in between. Germline V gene data show CDR1 as SGHVS and CDR2 as FQNEAQ. CDR3 DNA sequence: TGTGCCAGCAGCTTAGGACGTTGGGGCCCTCTGTCCTACGAGCAGTACTTC. Protein sequence: CASSLGRWGPLSYEQYF.

CDR3 sequence reads: CASSLVVNTEAFF. CDR3 bases: TGTGCCAGCAGCTTGGTCGTGAACACTGAAGCTTTCTTT. The chain combines TRBV5-5 with TRBJ1-1; D uncertain. CDR3 size: 13 residues. Germline values: CDR1 SGHKS, CDR2 YYEKEE (reference sequence). Between the trimmed V and J ends, which lost 0 bases and 0 bases, there was a span of 3 bases.

The chain couples TRBV13 to TRBJ2-7; no definite D call. The CDR3 is 13 residues long. The germline V and J ends were trimmed by 3 bases and 7 bases, with 13 bases remaining between them. CDR1 and CDR2 from the germline V gene are PRHDT and FYEKMQ (reference sequence). In DNA form, the CDR3 reads TGTGCCAGCAGCTTCATTAATGCAAGGGAGCAGTACGTC. Amino acids: CASSFINAREQYV.

The chain combines TRBV4-3 with TRBJ1-3; 7 bases are a match to TRBD1. CDR1 is LGHNA and CDR2 is YSLEER in the germline V gene. The CDR3 runs 16 residues. The V and J ends lost 2 bases and 0 bases, in that order; junction bases with no gene match: 4. CDR3 amino acids: CASSQFGTVSGNTIYF. CDR3 sequence (DNA): TGCGCCAGCAGCCAATTCGGGACAGTCTCTGGAAACACCATATATTTT.

In this sample, this clone turned up a few times. The V gene is TRBV7-2, the J gene TRBJ2-5, with TRBD2 matching 7 bases. Looked up from germline, CDR1 is SGHTA and CDR2 is FQGNSA. J lost 3 bases, V lost 5 bases, and 9 bases had no gene match. This CDR3 comprises 15 residues. This chain's CDR3 is CASSGRMGGEETQYF. The CDR3 nucleotides read TGTGCCAGCAGCGGCCGGATGGGAGGGGAAGAGACCCAGTACTTC.

V gene TRBV5-1 combines with J gene TRBJ1-3; 8 positions match TRBD1. Germline assignment: CDR1 SGHRS and CDR2 YFSETQ. This CDR3 has 16 amino acids. J was trimmed by 3 bases and V by 0 bases; bases with no gene match: 5. The chain's CDR3 is CASSLAPGGSGNTIYF. The CDR3, as DNA: TGCGCCAGCAGCTTGGCGCCAGGGGGCAGTGGAAACACCATATATTTT.